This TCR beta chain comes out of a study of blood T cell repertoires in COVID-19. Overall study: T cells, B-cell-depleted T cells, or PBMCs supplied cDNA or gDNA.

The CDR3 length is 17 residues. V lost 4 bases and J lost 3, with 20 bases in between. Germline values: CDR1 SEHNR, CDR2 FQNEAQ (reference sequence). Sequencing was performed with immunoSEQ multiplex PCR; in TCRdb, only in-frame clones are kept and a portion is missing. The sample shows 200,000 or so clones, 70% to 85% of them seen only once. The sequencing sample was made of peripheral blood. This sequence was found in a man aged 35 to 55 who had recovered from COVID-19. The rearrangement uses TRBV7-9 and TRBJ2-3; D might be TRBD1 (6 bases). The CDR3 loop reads CASSSAPRGKGTDTQYF. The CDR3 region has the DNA TGTGCCAGCAGCTCCGCACCGAGGGGGAAAGGGACAGATACGCAGTATTTT.